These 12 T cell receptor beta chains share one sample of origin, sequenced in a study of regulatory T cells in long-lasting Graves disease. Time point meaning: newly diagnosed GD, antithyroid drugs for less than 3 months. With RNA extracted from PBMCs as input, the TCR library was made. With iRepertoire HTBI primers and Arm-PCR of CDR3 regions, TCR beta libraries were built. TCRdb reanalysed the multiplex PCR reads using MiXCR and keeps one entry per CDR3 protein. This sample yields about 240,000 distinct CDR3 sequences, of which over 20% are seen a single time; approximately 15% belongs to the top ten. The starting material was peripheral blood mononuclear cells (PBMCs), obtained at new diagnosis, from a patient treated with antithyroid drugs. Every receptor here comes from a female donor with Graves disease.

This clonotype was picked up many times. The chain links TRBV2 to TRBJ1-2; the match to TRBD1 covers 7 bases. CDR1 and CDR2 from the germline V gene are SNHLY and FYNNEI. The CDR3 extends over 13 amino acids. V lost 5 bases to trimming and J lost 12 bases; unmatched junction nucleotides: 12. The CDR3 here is CASSTGTAGFNTF. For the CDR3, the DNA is TGTGCCAGCAGTACCGGGACAGCCGGTTTCAACACCTTC.

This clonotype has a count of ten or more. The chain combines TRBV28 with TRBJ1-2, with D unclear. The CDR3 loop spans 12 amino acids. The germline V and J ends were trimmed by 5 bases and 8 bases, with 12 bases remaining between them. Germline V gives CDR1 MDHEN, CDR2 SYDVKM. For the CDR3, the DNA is TGTGCCAGCAGTGCTATAAAAGGAGGCTACACCTTC. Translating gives CASSAIKGGYTF.

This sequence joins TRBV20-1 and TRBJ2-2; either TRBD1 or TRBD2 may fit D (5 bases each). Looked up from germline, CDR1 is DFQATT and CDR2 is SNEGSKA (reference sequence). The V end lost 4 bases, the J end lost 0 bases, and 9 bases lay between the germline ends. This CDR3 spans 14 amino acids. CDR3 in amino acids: CSANRGSNTGELFF. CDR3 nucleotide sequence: TGCAGTGCTAATCGGGGCTCGAACACCGGGGAGCTGTTTTTT.

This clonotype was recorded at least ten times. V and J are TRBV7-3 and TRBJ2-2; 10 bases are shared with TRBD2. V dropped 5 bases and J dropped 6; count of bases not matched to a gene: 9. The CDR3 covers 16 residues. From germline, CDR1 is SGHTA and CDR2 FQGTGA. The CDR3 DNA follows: TGTGCCAGCAGCCCTGGGACTAGCGCGGCCGCCGGGGAGCTGTTTTTT. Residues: CASSPGTSAAAGELFF.

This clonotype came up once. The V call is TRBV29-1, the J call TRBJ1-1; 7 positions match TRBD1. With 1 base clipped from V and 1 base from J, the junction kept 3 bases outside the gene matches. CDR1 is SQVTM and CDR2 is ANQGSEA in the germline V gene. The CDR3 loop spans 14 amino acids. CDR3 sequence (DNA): TGCAGCGTTGAAGCCGACAGGGCGAACACTGAAGCTTTCTTT. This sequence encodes CSVEADRANTEAFF.

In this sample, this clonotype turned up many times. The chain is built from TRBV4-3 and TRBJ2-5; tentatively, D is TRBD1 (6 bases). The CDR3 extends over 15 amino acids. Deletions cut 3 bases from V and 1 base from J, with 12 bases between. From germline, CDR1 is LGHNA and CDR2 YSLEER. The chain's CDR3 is CASSQDRTAQETQYF. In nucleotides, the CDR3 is TGCGCCAGCAGCCAGGACCGGACAGCCCAAGAGACCCAGTACTTC.

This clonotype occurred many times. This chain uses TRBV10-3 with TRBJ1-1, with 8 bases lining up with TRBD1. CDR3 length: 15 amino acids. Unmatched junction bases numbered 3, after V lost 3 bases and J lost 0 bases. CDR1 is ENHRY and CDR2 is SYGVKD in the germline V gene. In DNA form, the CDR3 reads TGTGCCATCAGTGATCCGGGACAGGTGAACACTGAAGCTTTCTTT. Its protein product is CAISDPGQVNTEAFF.

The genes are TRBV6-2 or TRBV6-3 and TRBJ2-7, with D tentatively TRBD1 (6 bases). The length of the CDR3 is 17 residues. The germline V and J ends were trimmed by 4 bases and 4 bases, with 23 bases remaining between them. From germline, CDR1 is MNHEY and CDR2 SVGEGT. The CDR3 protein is CASSSLARGGSAYEQYF. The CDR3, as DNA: TGTGCCAGCAGTTCCCTAGCCCGAGGGGGATCGGCATACGAGCAGTACTTC.

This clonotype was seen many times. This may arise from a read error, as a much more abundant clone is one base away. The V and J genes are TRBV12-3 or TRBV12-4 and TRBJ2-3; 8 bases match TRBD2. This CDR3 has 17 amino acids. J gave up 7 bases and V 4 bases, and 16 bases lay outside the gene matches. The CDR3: CASSSWTSLSFPNTQYF. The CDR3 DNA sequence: TGTGCCAGCAGTTCCTGGACTAGCTTGTCCTTCCCAAATACGCAGTATTTT.

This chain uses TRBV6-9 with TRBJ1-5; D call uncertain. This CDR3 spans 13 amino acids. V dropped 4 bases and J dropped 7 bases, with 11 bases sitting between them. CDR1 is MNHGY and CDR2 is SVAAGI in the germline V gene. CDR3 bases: TGTGCCAGCAGTTCCGGAATTGGACAGCCCCAGCATTTT. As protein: CASSSGIGQPQHF.

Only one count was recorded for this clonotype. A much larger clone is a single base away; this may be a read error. For the CDR3, the DNA is TGTGCCAGCAGTTTATCGAGCAGGAGCCCAGCAGATACGCAGTATTTT. Translated, it gives CASSLSSRSPADTQYF. The genes are TRBV27 and TRBJ2-1; no reliable D call. The last part of the DNA fits TRBJ2-3 better; the J call may be wrong. CDR1 is MNHEY, CDR2 SMNVEV, per germline (reference sequence). The CDR3 has 16 residues.

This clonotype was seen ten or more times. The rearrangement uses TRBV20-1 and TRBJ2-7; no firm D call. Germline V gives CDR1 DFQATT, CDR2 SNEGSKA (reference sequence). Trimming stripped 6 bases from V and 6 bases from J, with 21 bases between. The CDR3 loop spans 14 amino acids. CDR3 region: CSATSPWTPAEQYF. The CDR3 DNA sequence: TGCAGTGCCACGAGCCCTTGGACGCCCGCCGAGCAGTACTTC.